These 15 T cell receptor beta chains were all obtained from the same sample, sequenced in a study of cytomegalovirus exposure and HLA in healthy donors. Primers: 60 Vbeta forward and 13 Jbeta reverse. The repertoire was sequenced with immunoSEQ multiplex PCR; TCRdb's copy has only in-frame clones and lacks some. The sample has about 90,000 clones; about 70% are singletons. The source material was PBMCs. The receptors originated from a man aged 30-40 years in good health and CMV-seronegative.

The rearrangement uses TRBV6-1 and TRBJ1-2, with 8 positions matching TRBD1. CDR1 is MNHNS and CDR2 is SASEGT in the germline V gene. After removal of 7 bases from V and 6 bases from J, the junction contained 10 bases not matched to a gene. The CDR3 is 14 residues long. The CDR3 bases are TGTGCCAGCACGAGGGCAGGGGGCATGGATGGCTACACCTTC. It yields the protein CASTRAGGMDGYTF.

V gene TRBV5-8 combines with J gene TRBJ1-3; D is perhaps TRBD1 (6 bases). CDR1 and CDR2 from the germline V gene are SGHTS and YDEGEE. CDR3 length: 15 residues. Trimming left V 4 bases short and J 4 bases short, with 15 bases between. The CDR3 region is CASSRRWTVGNTIYF. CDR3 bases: TGTGCCAGCAGCAGAAGATGGACAGTCGGAAACACCATATATTTT.

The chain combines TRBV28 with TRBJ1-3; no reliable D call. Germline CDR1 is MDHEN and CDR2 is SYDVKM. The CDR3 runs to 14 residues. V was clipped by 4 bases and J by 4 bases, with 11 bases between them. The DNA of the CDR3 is TGTGCCAGCAGTTCTTTTGGCAACGGAAACACCATATATTTT. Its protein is CASSSFGNGNTIYF.

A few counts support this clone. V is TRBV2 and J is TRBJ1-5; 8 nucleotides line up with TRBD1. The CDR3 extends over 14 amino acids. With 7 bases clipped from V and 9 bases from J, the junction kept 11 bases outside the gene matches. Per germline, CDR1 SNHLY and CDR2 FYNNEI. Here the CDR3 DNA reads TGTGCCAGCAATTCCGACAGGGGCAATGGGCCCCAGCATTTT. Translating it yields CASNSDRGNGPQHF.

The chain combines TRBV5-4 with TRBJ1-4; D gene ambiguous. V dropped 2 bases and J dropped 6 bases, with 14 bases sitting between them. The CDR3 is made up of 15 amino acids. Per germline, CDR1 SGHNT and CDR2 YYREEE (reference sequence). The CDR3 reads CASSFSGAGYEKLFF. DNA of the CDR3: TGTGCCAGCAGCTTCTCGGGCGCGGGTTATGAAAAACTGTTTTTT.

CDR3: CASSEIYWQGKMNTEAFF. CDR3 nucleotide sequence: TGTGCCAGCAGTGAAATCTACTGGCAGGGCAAGATGAACACTGAAGCTTTCTTT. The chain uses TRBV2 and TRBJ1-1; tentative D call: TRBD1 (5 bases). Germline lookup yields CDR1 SNHLY and CDR2 FYNNEI. V dropped 2 bases and J dropped 0 bases, with 19 bases sitting between them. This CDR3 is built from 18 residues.

The CDR3 reads CASSLGGQDQPQHF. The CDR3 region has the DNA TGTGCCAGCAGCTTAGGTGGACAGGATCAGCCCCAGCATTTT. The rearrangement links TRBV7-2 to TRBJ1-5; 7 bases map to TRBD1. The CDR3 runs 14 residues. Germline values: CDR1 SGHTA, CDR2 FQGNSA. Unmatched junction bases numbered 2, after V lost 1 base and J lost 5 bases. Using reference TRBV7-2 and TRBJ1-5 for the parts outside the CDR3, the full variable domain is GAGVSQSPSNKVTEKGKDVELRCDPISGHTALYWYRQSLGQGLEFLIYFQGNSAPDKSGLPSDRFSAERTGGSVSTLTIQRTQQEDSAVYLCASSLGGQDQPQHFGDGTRLSIL.

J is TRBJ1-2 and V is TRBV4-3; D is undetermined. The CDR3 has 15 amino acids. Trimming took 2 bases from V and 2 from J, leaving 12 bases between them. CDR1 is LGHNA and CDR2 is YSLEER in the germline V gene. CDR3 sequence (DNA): TGCGCCAGCAGCCAAAGGAACAGCCTCAACTATGGCTACACCTTC. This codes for CASSQRNSLNYGYTF.

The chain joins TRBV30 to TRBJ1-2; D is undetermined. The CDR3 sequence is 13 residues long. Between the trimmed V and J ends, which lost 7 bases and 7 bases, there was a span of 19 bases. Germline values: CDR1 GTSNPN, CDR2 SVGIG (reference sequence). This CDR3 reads CASLPGSRGGYTF. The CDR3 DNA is TGTGCCTCGTTACCGGGTTCCCGAGGTGGCTACACCTTC. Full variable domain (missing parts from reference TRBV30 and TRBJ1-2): SQTIHQWPATLVQPVGSPLSLECTVEGTSNPNLYWYRQAAGRGLQLLFYSVGIGQISSEVPQNLSASRPQDRQFILSSKKLLLSDSGFYLCASLPGSRGGYTFGSGTRLTVV.

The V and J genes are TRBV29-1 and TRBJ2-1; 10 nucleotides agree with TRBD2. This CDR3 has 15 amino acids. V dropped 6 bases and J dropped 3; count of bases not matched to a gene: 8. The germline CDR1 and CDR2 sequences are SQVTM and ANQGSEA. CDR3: CSVEPGLANYNEQFF. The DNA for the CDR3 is TGCAGCGTAGAACCGGGACTAGCGAACTACAATGAGCAGTTCTTC.

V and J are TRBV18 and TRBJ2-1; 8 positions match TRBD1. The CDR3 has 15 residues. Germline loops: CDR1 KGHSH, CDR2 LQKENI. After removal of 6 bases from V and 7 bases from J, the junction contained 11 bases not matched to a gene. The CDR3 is CASSPSTGDRNEQFF. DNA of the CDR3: TGTGCCAGCTCCCCTTCGACAGGGGACCGTAATGAGCAGTTCTTC.

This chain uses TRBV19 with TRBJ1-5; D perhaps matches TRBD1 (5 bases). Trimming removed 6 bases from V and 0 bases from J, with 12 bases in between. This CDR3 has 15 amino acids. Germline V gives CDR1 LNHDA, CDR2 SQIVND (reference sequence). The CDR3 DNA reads TGTGCCAGTAGCTGGGGCCGACATAGCAATCAGCCCCAGCATTTT. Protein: CASSWGRHSNQPQHF.

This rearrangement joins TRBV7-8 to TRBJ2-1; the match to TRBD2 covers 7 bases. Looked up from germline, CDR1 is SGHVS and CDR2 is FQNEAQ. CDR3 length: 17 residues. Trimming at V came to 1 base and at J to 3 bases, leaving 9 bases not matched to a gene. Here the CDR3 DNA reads TGTGCCAGCAGCTTAGGGGAGGGGCACCCCGGCTACAATGAGCAGTTCTTC. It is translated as CASSLGEGHPGYNEQFF.

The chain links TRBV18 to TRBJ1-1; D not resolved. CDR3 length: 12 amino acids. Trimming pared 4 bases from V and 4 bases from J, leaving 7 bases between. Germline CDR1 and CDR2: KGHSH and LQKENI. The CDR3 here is CASSQQITEAFF. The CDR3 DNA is TGTGCCAGCTCACAACAAATCACTGAAGCTTTCTTT. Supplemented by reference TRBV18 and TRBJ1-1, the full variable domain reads NAGVMQNPRHLVRRRGQEARLRCSPMKGHSHVYWYRQLPEEGLKFMVYLQKENIIDESGMPKERFSAEFPKEGPSILRIQQVVRGDSAAYFCASSQQITEAFFGQGTRLTVV.

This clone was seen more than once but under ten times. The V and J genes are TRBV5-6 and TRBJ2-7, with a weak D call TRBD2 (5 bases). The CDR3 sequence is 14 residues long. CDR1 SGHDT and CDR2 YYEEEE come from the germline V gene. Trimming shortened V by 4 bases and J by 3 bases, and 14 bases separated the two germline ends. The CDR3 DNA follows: TGTGCCAGCAGCGAGGGAAAAGGTGTCTACGAGCAGTACTTC. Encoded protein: CASSEGKGVYEQYF.